This is a list of T cell receptor beta chains from one sample in a study of cytomegalovirus exposure and HLA in healthy donors. Only in-frame clones appear in the TCRdb table, and some are missing; sequencing was by immunoSEQ multiplex PCR. The data hold some 170,000 clones, with roughly 80% observed a single time. The specimen was PBMCs. The receptors shown here come from a man aged 18-30 years in good health and CMV-seropositive. CDR3s include the opening cysteine and the closing phenylalanine or tryptophan. A D gene is named only where the DNA matches it firmly. Clone size is not always given. Where it is, it says once, few, many or a class for expanded clones.

V gene: TRBV27
D gene: -
clone size: -
J gene: TRBJ2-7
CDR3 protein: CASSLRGLYQLSYEQYF
CDR3 DNA: TGTGCCAGCAGTTTAAGGGGCCTCTATCAGCTTAGCTACGAGCAGTACTTC

V gene: TRBV4-1
D gene: -
clone size: -
J gene: TRBJ1-4
CDR3 protein: CASSQDRGGEDEKLFF
CDR3 DNA: TGCGCCAGCAGCCAAGACCGGGGAGGGGAAGATGAAAAACTGTTTTTT

V gene: TRBV29-1
D gene: -
clone size: -
J gene: TRBJ1-3
CDR3 protein: CSVDSGAGNTIYF
CDR3 DNA: TGCAGCGTTGATTCCGGGGCTGGAAACACCATATATTTT

V gene: TRBV2
D gene: TRBD1
clone size: -
J gene: TRBJ1-4
CDR3 protein: CASSEAPGQGARGEKLFF
CDR3 DNA: TGTGCCAGCAGTGAAGCGCCGGGACAGGGGGCGCGTGGTGAAAAACTGTTTTTT

V gene: TRBV6-1
D gene: -
clone size: -
J gene: TRBJ2-3
CDR3 protein: CASSGRGHYADTQYF
CDR3 DNA: TGTGCCAGCAGTGGGAGGGGCCATTATGCAGATACGCAGTATTTT

V gene: TRBV4-3
D gene: -
clone size: -
J gene: TRBJ1-3
CDR3 protein: CASSQAPQAIGNTIYF
CDR3 DNA: TGCGCCAGCAGCCAAGCTCCCCAGGCTATTGGAAACACCATATATTTT

V gene: TRBV7-2
D gene: -
clone size: once
J gene: TRBJ1-5
CDR3 protein: CASSSTGQPQHF
CDR3 DNA: TGTGCCAGCAGTTCCACGGGTCAGCCCCAGCATTTT

V gene: TRBV29-1
D gene: -
clone size: -
J gene: TRBJ2-3
CDR3 protein: CSVEGAGRGQDTQYF
CDR3 DNA: TGCAGCGTTGAAGGCGCCGGGAGGGGGCAAGATACGCAGTATTTT

V gene: TRBV5-4
D gene: TRBD2
clone size: few
J gene: TRBJ2-5
CDR3 protein: CASSLGLAGGTETQYF
CDR3 DNA: TGTGCCAGCAGCCTGGGACTAGCGGGGGGGACAGAGACCCAGTACTTC

V gene: TRBV5-5
D gene: TRBD1
clone size: -
J gene: TRBJ1-2
CDR3 protein: CASSLRQGETF
CDR3 DNA: TGTGCCAGCAGCTTGAGACAGGGAGAAACCTTC

V gene: TRBV5-8
D gene: -
clone size: -
J gene: TRBJ2-5
CDR3 protein: CASDPARRGRQETQYF
CDR3 DNA: TGTGCCAGCGACCCCGCGAGGAGGGGGCGACAAGAGACCCAGTACTTC

V gene: TRBV7-2
D gene: -
clone size: once
J gene: TRBJ2-7
CDR3 protein: CASSHRTVYEQYF
CDR3 DNA: TGTGCCAGCAGCCATCGGACAGTCTACGAGCAGTACTTC

V gene: TRBV6-1
D gene: -
clone size: -
J gene: TRBJ2-3
CDR3 protein: CASRTSGTYNQYF
CDR3 DNA: TGTGCCAGCAGGACAAGCGGGACATACAATCAATATTTT

V gene: TRBV7-6
D gene: -
clone size: few
J gene: TRBJ1-3
CDR3 protein: CASSPGTDSGNTIYF
CDR3 DNA: TGTGCCAGCAGCCCCGGGACTGACTCTGGAAACACCATATATTTT

V gene: TRBV4-1
D gene: -
clone size: once
J gene: TRBJ1-5
CDR3 protein: CASSQDTPGLGMHF
CDR3 DNA: TGCGCCAGCAGCCAAGATACACCGGGACTCGGGATGCATTTT

V gene: TRBV9
D gene: -
clone size: -
J gene: TRBJ1-1
CDR3 protein: CASTYSSGGDTEAFF
CDR3 DNA: TGTGCCAGCACCTACTCATCGGGGGGAGACACTGAAGCTTTCTTT

V gene: TRBV11-2
D gene: -
clone size: once
J gene: TRBJ1-2
CDR3 protein: CASSSTGDYGYTF
CDR3 DNA: TGTGCCAGCAGTTCGACAGGCGACTATGGCTACACCTTC

V gene: TRBV19
D gene: -
clone size: -
J gene: TRBJ1-1
CDR3 protein: CASSIGQTGTEAFF
CDR3 DNA: TGTGCCAGTAGTATAGGGCAGACGGGAACTGAAGCTTTCTTT

V gene: TRBV10-3
D gene: TRBD1
clone size: once
J gene: TRBJ1-1
CDR3 protein: CAISESTGVGAEAFF
CDR3 DNA: TGTGCCATCAGTGAGTCGACAGGGGTAGGGGCTGAAGCTTTCTTT

V gene: TRBV9
D gene: -
clone size: -
J gene: TRBJ1-3
CDR3 protein: CASSPSRGMAGNTIYF
CDR3 DNA: TGTGCCAGCAGCCCCAGTCGCGGGATGGCTGGAAACACCATATATTTT

V gene: TRBV7-2
D gene: -
clone size: -
J gene: TRBJ1-1
CDR3 protein: CASSLGSFAGRDTEAFF
CDR3 DNA: TGTGCCAGCAGCTTAGGGTCATTCGCCGGCCGGGACACTGAAGCTTTCTTT

V gene: TRBV6-1
D gene: -
clone size: -
J gene: TRBJ1-1
CDR3 protein: CASSAELRDTEAFF
CDR3 DNA: TGTGCCAGCAGTGCGGAGCTACGCGACACTGAAGCTTTCTTT

V gene: TRBV30
D gene: -
clone size: -
J gene: TRBJ1-3
CDR3 protein: CAWLRGVTIYF
CDR3 DNA: TGTGCCTGGCTCAGGGGAGTCACCATATATTTT

V gene: TRBV5-4
D gene: -
clone size: -
J gene: TRBJ2-7
CDR3 protein: CASSSVLGGTYEQYF
CDR3 DNA: TGTGCCAGCAGCTCGGTTCTCGGCGGGACCTACGAGCAGTACTTC

V gene: TRBV6-5
D gene: TRBD1
clone size: -
J gene: TRBJ1-3
CDR3 protein: CASSYSTGSGNTIYF
CDR3 DNA: TGTGCCAGCAGTTACTCGACAGGGTCAGGAAACACCATATATTTT

V gene: TRBV15
D gene: TRBD1
clone size: -
J gene: TRBJ1-4
CDR3 protein: CATSRDGTGAWGEKLFF
CDR3 DNA: TGTGCCACCAGCAGAGATGGGACAGGGGCTTGGGGTGAAAAACTGTTTTTT

V gene: TRBV4-3
D gene: -
clone size: -
J gene: TRBJ2-5
CDR3 protein: CASSQDPGTQYF
CDR3 DNA: TGCGCCAGCAGCCAAGACCCGGGGACCCAGTACTTC

V gene: TRBV2
D gene: -
clone size: -
J gene: TRBJ1-2
CDR3 protein: CASSEAQVNGYTF
CDR3 DNA: TGTGCCAGCAGTGAGGCGCAGGTAAATGGCTACACCTTC

V gene: TRBV5-1
D gene: TRBD1
clone size: -
J gene: TRBJ1-1
CDR3 protein: CASSPQGGETEAFF
CDR3 DNA: TGCGCCAGCAGCCCACAGGGGGGTGAGACTGAAGCTTTCTTT

V gene: TRBV27
D gene: TRBD1
clone size: -
J gene: TRBJ1-5
CDR3 protein: CASSSGGSQPQHF
CDR3 DNA: TGTGCCAGCAGCTCAGGGGGCTCTCAGCCCCAGCATTTT

V gene: TRBV19
D gene: TRBD2
clone size: -
J gene: TRBJ2-7
CDR3 protein: CASTRAGGSEHYEQYF
CDR3 DNA: TGTGCCAGTACCCGGGCTGGCGGGAGCGAGCATTACGAGCAGTACTTC

V gene: TRBV6-7
D gene: TRBD1
clone size: -
J gene: TRBJ1-5
CDR3 protein: CASSNPGQGAHGNQPQHF
CDR3 DNA: TGTGCCAGCAGTAACCCGGGACAGGGGGCGCATGGCAATCAGCCCCAGCATTTT